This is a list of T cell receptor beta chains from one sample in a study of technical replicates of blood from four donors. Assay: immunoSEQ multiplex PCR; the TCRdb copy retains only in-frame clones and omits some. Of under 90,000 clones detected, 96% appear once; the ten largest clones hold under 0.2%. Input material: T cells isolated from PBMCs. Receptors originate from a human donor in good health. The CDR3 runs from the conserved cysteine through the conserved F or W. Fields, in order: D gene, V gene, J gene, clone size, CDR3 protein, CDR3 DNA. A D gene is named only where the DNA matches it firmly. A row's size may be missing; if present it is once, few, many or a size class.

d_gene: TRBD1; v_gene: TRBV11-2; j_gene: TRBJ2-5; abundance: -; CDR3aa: CASRVGTGGNILQETQYF; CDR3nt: TGTGCCAGCAGGGTCGGGACAGGGGGAAACATCCTCCAAGAGACCCAGTACTTC
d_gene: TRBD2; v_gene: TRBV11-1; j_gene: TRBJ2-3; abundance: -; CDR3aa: CASSIGTSGRTDTQYF; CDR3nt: TGTGCCAGCAGCATCGGGACTAGCGGGCGCACAGATACGCAGTATTTT
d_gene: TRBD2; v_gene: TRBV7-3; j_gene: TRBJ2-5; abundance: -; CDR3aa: CASSSPGGGETQYF; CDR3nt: TGTGCCAGCAGCTCCCCGGGGGGGGGCGAGACCCAGTACTTC
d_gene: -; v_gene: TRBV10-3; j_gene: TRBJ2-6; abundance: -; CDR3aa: CAIRSSGVFGANVLTF; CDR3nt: TGTGCCATCAGATCTTCGGGGGTATTTGGGGCCAACGTCCTGACTTTC
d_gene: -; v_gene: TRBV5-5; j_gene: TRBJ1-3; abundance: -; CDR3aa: CASSLVVQGGTIYF; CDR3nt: TGTGCCAGCAGCTTGGTCGTACAGGGCGGCACCATATATTTT
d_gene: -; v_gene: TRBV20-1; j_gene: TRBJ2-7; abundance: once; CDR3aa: CSAAQGNEQYF; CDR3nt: TGCAGTGCTGCTCAGGGAAACGAGCAGTACTTC
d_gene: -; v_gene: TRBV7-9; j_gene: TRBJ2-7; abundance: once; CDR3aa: CASSFQRLNEQYF; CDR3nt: TGTGCCAGCAGCTTCCAGAGGTTGAACGAGCAGTACTTC
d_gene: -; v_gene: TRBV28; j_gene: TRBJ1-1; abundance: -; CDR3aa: CASTIRENTEAFF; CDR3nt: TGTGCCAGCACAATACGAGAAAACACTGAAGCTTTCTTT
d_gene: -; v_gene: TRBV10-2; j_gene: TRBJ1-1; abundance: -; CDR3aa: CASSRGGTEAFF; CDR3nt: TGCGCCAGCAGTAGGGGGGGGACTGAAGCTTTCTTT
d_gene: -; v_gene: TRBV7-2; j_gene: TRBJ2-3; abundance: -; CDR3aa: CASSLQWATDTQYF; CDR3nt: TGTGCCAGCAGCTTACAATGGGCCACAGATACGCAGTATTTT
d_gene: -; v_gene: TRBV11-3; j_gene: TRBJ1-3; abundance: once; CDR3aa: CASSLPQGWSGNTIYF; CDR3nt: TGTGCCAGCAGCCTCCCGCAGGGGTGGTCTGGAAACACCATATATTTT
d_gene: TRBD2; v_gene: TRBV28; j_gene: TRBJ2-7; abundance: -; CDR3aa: CASSLGGATSSYEQYF; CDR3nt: TGTGCCAGCAGTCTCGGGGGGGCCACGAGCTCCTACGAGCAGTACTTC
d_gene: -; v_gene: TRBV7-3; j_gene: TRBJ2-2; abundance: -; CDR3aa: CASSSNTGELFF; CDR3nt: TGTGCCAGCAGCTCAAACACCGGGGAGCTGTTTTTT
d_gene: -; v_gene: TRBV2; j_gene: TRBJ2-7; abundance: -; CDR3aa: CASSATYEQYF; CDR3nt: TGTGCCAGCAGTGCCACCTACGAGCAGTACTTC
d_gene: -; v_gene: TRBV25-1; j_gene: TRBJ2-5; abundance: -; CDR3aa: CASSPPRGQETQYF; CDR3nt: TGTGCCAGCAGTCCCCCACGGGGGCAAGAGACCCAGTACTTC
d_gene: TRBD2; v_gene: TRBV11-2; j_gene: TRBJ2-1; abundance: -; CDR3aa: CASSLWTSQNEQFF; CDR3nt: TGTGCCAGCAGCCTCTGGACTAGTCAAAATGAGCAGTTCTTC
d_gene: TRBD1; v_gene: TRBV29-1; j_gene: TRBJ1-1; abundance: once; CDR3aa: CSVGQGVSEAFF; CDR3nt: TGCAGCGTTGGACAGGGTGTTTCTGAAGCTTTCTTT
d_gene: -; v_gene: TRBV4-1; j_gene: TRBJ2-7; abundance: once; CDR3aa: CASSQELTLPTYEQYF; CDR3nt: TGCGCCAGCAGCCAAGAGTTAACCCTACCCACCTACGAGCAGTACTTC
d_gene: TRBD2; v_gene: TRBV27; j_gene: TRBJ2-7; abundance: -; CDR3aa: CASSSTSGVIYEQYF; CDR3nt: TGTGCCAGCAGTTCGACTAGCGGGGTTATCTACGAGCAGTACTTC
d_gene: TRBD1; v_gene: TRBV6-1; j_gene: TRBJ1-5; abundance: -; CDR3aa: CASSELGTGRQPQHF; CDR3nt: TGTGCCAGCAGTGAATTAGGGACAGGGAGGCAGCCCCAGCATTTT
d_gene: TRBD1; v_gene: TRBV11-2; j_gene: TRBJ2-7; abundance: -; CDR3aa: CASRKPGQGYEQYF; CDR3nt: TGTGCCAGCAGAAAGCCGGGACAGGGCTACGAGCAGTACTTC
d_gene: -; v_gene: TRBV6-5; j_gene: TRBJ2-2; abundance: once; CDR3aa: CASSYSPANTGELFF; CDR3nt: TGTGCCAGCAGTTACTCGCCAGCGAACACCGGGGAGCTGTTTTTT
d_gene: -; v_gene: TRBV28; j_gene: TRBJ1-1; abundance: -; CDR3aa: CASSWGGTVNTEAFF; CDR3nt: TGTGCCAGCAGCTGGGGCGGGACGGTAAACACTGAAGCTTTCTTT
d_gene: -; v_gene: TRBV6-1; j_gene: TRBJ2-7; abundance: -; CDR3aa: CASMPLGNPSYEQYF; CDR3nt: TGTGCCAGCATGCCCCTAGGAAATCCCTCCTACGAGCAGTACTTC
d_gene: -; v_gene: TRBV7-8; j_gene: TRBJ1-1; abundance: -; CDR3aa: CASSSYRVAGTHTEAFF; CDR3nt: TGTGCCAGCAGCTCCTACAGGGTCGCAGGGACCCACACTGAAGCTTTCTTT
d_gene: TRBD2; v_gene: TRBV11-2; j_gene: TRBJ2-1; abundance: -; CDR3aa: CASNPGGGFHNEQFF; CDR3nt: TGTGCCAGCAACCCAGGCGGGGGGTTCCACAATGAGCAGTTCTTC
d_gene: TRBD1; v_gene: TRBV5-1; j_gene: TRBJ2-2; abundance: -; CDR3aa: CASSLWTGGNTGELFF; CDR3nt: TGCGCCAGCAGCCTTTGGACAGGGGGCAACACCGGGGAGCTGTTTTTT
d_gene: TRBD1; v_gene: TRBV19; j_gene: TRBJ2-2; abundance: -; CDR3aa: CASSPTGGKSTGELFF; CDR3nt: TGTGCCAGTAGTCCTACAGGGGGAAAGAGCACCGGGGAGCTGTTTTTT
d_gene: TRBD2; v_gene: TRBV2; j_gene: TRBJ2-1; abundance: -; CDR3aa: CASSYASGSSYNEQFF; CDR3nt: TGTGCCAGCAGCTATGCTAGCGGGAGCTCCTACAATGAGCAGTTCTTC
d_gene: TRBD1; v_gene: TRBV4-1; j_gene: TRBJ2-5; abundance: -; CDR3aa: CASSPRGLQGADDRETQYF; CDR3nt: TGCGCCAGCAGCCCACGAGGACTACAGGGGGCGGATGATCGGGAGACCCAGTACTTC
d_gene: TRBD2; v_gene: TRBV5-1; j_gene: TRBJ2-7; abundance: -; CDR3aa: CASRLTSGTYEQYF; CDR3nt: TGCGCCAGCCGTCTTACTAGCGGGACCTACGAGCAGTACTTC
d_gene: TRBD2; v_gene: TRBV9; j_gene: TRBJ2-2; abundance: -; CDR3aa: CASSGSGGGRSGELFF; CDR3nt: TGTGCCAGCAGCGGATCTGGCGGGGGGCGGTCCGGGGAGCTGTTTTTT
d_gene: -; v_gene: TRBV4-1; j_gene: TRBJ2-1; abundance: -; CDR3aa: CASSQINGGNEQFF; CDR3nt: TGCGCCAGCAGCCAAATCAACGGGGGCAATGAGCAGTTCTTC
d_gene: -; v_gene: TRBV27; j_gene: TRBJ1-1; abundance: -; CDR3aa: CASSLRRVETEAFF; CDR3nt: TGTGCCAGCAGTTTACGCAGGGTTGAAACTGAAGCTTTCTTT
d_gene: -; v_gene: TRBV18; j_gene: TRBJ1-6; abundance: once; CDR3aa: CASSPTAIGPSEKNSPLHF; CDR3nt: TGTGCCAGCTCACCAACCGCAATAGGCCCGAGCGAGAAGAATTCACCCCTCCACTTT